This TCR beta chain was sequenced in a study of CD8 T cells in Susac syndrome. Study-level points and caveats: It was acknowledged in the study that its TCR sequencing and HLA analysis involved a relatively small number of individuals.

Per germline, CDR1 SGHTA and CDR2 FQGNSA. The germline V and J ends were trimmed by 5 bases and 9 bases, with 22 bases remaining between them. There are 15 residues in the CDR3. Controls matched for age and sex were healthy donors. While CD8+ and CD4+ T cells were isolated negatively, TEMRA cells were enriched by FACS. Concerning this clonotype itself: As yet, its antigen is unknown.

Random hexamers were used to reverse transcribe the RNA input (0.5 to 1 ug). TCR beta CDR3 was amplified by immunoSEQ multiplex PCR. This amplification extended across 54 Vbeta and 13 Jbeta segments. TCRdb itself ran the immunoSEQ multiplex PCR reads through MiXCR, one entry per CDR3 protein. Altogether about 150,000 distinct CDR3 sequences are present, roughly 94% being singletons, with the ten largest covering roughly 0.08%. The TCR sequence derives from a human donor in good health. Sequences were obtained from CD4+ T cells from PBMCs. This chain uses TRBV7-2 with TRBJ1-1; D ambiguous. CDR3 loop: CASSPWEGSILKAFF. The CDR3 DNA reads as TGTGCCAGCAGCCCTTGGGAAGGGTCGATTCTTAAAGCTTTCTTT.